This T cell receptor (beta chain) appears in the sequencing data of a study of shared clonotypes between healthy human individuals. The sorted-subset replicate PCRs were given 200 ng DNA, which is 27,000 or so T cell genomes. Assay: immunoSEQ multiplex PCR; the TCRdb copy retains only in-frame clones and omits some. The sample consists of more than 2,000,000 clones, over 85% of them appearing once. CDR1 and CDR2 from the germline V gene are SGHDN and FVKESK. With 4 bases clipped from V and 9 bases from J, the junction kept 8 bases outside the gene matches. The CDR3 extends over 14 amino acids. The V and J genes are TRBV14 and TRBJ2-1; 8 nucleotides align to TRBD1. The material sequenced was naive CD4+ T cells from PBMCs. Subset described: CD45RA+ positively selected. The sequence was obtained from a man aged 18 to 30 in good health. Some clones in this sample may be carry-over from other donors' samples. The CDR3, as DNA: TGTGCCAGCAGCCCGGACAGGGTGTTGATTGAGCAGTTCTTC. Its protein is CASSPDRVLIEQFF. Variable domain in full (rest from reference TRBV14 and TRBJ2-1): EAGVTQFPSHSVIEKGQTVTLRCDPISGHDNLYWYRRVMGKEIKFLLHFVKESKQDESGMPNNRFLAERTGGTYSTLKVQPAELEDSGVYFCASSPDRVLIEQFFGPGTRLTVL.